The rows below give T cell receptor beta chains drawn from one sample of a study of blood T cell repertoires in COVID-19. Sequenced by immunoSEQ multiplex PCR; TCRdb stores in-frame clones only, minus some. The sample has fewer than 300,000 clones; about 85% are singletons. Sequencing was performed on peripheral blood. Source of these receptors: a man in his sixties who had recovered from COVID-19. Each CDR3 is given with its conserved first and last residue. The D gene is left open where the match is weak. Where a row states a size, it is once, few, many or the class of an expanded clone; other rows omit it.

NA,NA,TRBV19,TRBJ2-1,TGTGCCAGTTCCTATCGGATGGCGGGGATTAGCTCCTACAATGAGCAGTTCTTC,CASSYRMAGISSYNEQFF
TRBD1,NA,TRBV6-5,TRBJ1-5,TGTGCCAGCAGGAGGACCCGACAGGGGGAACAGCCCCAGCATTTT,CASRRTRQGEQPQHF
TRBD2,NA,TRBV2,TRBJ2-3,TGTGCCAGCAGGTACACGGGGGGACCGGGAGCAGATACGCAGTATTTT,CASRYTGGPGADTQYF
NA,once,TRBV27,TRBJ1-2,TGTGCCAGCAGTCGACAGTCTAACTATGGCTACACCTTC,CASSRQSNYGYTF
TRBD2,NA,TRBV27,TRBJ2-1,TGTGCCAGCAGTTTAGGGCTAGCGGGGTACAATGAGCAGTTCTTC,CASSLGLAGYNEQFF
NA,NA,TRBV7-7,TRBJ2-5,TGTGCCAGCACCCGAGAGGGGGGGACAAGGGGAACCCAGTACTTC,CASTREGGTRGTQYF
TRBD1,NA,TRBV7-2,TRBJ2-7,TGTGCCAGCAGCTCCAGGACAGGGTACGGGTACGAGCAGTACTTC,CASSSRTGYGYEQYF
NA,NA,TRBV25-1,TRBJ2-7,TGTGCCAGCAGCGGGGTAGGGGGCTACGAGCAGTACTTC,CASSGVGGYEQYF
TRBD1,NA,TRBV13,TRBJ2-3,TGTGCCAGCAGCCTAGACAGGGGCGCAGATACGCAGTATTTT,CASSLDRGADTQYF
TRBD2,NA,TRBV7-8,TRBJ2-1,TGTGCCAGCAGCTTAATTACTAGCGGTTACAATGAGCAGTTCTTC,CASSLITSGYNEQFF
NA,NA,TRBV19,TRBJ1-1,TGTGCCAGTAGTTCAAAGCCCCAACACCTAACAGGGAATAAAGCTTTCTTT,CASSSKPQHLTGNKAFF
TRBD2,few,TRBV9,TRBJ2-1,TGTGCCAGCAGCGTAGTTTGGGGGGGCAATGAGCAGTTCTTC,CASSVVWGGNEQFF
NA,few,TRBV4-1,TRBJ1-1,TGCGCCAGCAGCCATATAGACACTGAAGCTTTCTTT,CASSHIDTEAFF
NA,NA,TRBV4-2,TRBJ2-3,TGTGCCAGCAGCCAAGACGGCACAGATACGCAGTATTTT,CASSQDGTDTQYF
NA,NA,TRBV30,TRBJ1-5,TGTGCCTGGAGTGTACAAGATCATCAGCCCCAGCATTTT,CAWSVQDHQPQHF
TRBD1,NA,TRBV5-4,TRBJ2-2,TGTGCCAGCAGGGGACAGGGGGCGCTTAGCACCGGGGAGCTGTTTTTT,CASRGQGALSTGELFF
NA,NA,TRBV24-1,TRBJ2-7,TGTGCCACCAGTGATGCTACAGGGTACTCCTACGAGCAGTACTTC,CATSDATGYSYEQYF
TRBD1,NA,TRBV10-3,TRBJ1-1,TGTGCCATCAGTGAGTTACAGGGGGCGCGGAGCCCGGATGCTTTCTTT,CAISELQGARSPDAFF
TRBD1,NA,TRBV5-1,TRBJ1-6,TGCGCCAGCAGCTTGGAGCCGGGACAGGGAAATTCACCCCTCCACTTT,CASSLEPGQGNSPLHF
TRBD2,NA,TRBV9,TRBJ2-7,TGTGCCAGCAGCGTAGCTACTAGCGGCACCTACGAGCAGTACTTC,CASSVATSGTYEQYF
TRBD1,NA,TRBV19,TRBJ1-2,TGTGCCAGTAGTATAGACCTGGGACAGCTCTATGGCTACACCTTC,CASSIDLGQLYGYTF
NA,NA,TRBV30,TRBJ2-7,TGTGCCTGGAGTGCCACGGGGGTGGGCGAGCAGTACTTC,CAWSATGVGEQYF
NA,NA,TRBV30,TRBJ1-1,TGTGCCGGAGACCCGCAGGGGGCTTTCTTT,CAGDPQGAFF
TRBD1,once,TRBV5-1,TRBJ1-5,TGCGCCAGCAGCTTAACAGGGGATAGCAATCAGCCCCAGCATTTT,CASSLTGDSNQPQHF
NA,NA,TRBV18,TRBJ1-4,TGTGCCAGCTCACCACTTGGCGGGGAAAAACTGTTTTTT,CASSPLGGEKLFF
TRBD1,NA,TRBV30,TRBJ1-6,TGTGCCGGGGGACAGGGGCCCAAGGCCTTCCACTTT,CAGGQGPKAFHF
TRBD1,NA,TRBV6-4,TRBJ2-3,TGTGCCAGCAGCCCCGGGACAGCACAGTCAGATACGCAGTATTTT,CASSPGTAQSDTQYF
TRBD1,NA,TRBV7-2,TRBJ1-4,TGTGCCAGCAGCGCCGCCGGGACAGGGTTGAGAGAAAAACTGTTTTTT,CASSAAGTGLREKLFF
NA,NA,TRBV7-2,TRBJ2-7,TGTGCCAGCAGCTATGGCGGGGTATTTCACTATTCCTACGAGCAGTACTTC,CASSYGGVFHYSYEQYF
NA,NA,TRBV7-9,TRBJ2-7,TGTGCCAGCAGCCCCCGCGGGGTGGGGTACGAGCAGTACTTC,CASSPRGVGYEQYF
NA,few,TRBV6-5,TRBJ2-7,TGTGCCAGCAGTTTGACTAGTGCCCACGAGCAGTACTTC,CASSLTSAHEQYF
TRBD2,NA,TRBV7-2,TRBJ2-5,TGTGCCAGCAGCTCGGGACTAGCGGGGGCCGTCCAAGAGACCCAGTACTTC,CASSSGLAGAVQETQYF
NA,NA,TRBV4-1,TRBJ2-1,TGCGCCAGCAGCCAACCGTCGGGACATGTCCCCGCCAATGAGCAGTTCTTC,CASSQPSGHVPANEQFF
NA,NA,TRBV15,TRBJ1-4,TGTGCCACCAGCAGAGATCCCGGGAATGAAAAACTGTTTTTT,CATSRDPGNEKLFF
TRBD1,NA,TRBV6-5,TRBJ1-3,TGTGCCAGCAGCGAGGGGGCGACCTCTGGAAACACCATATATTTT,CASSEGATSGNTIYF
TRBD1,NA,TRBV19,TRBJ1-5,TGTGCCAGTAGTATACGGGACAGGGGGCTGGGCAATCAGCCCCAGCATTTT,CASSIRDRGLGNQPQHF
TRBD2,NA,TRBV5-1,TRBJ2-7,TGCGCCAGCAGCCTTTCTAGCGGGGGTCCCTACGAGCAGTACTTC,CASSLSSGGPYEQYF
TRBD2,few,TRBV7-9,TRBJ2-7,TGTGCCAGCAGCCCCCGTGAGCGGGGGGGCCTCTACGAGCAGTACTTC,CASSPRERGGLYEQYF
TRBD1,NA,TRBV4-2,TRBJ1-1,TGTGCCAGCAGCCAACCACCGACAGGGCGAGCTGAAGCTTTCTTT,CASSQPPTGRAEAFF
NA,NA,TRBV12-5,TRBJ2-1,TGTGCTAGTGGACCGGGACATTACAATGAGCAGTTCTTC,CASGPGHYNEQFF
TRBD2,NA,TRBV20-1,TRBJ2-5,TGCAGTGCTAGTGTAGCGGGGCCCCAAGAGACCCAGTACTTC,CSASVAGPQETQYF
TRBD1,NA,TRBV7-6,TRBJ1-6,TGTGCCAGCAGCTTCTCAAGGGGGACAGGGAATTCACCCCTCCACTTT,CASSFSRGTGNSPLHF
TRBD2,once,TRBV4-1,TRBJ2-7,TGCGCCAGCAGCCAGGGACTAGCGGGGAACTACGAGCAGTACTTC,CASSQGLAGNYEQYF
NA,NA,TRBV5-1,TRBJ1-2,TGCGCCAGCAGCCCCGGACAGTCCTATGGCTACACCTTC,CASSPGQSYGYTF
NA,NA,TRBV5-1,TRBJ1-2,TGCGCCAGCAGCTTGGCGGATAACAGGGAGCGCGGCTACACCTTC,CASSLADNRERGYTF